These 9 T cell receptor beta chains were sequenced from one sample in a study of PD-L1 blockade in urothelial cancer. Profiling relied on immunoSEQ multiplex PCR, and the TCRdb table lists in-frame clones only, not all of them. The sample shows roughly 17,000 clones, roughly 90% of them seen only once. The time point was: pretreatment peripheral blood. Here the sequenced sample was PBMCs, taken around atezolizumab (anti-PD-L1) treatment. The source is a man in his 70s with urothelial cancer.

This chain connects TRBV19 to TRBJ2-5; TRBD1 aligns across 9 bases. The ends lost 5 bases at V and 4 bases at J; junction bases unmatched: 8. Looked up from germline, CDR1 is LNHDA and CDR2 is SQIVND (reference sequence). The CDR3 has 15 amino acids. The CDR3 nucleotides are TGTGCCAGTAGTCTATCGGGACAGGGTCTAGAGACCCAGTACTTC. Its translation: CASSLSGQGLETQYF. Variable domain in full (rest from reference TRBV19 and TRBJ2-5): DGGITQSPKYLFRKEGQNVTLSCEQNLNHDAMYWYRQDPGQGLRLIYYSQIVNDFQKGDIAEGYSVSREKKESFPLTVTSAQKNPTAFYLCASSLSGQGLETQYFGPGTRLLVL.

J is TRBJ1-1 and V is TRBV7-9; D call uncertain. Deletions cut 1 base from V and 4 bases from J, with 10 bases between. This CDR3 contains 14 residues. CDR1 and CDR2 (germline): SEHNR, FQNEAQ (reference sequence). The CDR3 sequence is CASSLGAQSTEAFF. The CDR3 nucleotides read TGTGCCAGCAGCTTAGGGGCACAGAGCACTGAAGCTTTCTTT.

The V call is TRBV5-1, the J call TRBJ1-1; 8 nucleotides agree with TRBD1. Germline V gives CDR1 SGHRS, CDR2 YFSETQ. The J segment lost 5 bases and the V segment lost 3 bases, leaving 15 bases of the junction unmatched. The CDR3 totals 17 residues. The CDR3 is CASSWGQAGRGGTEAFF. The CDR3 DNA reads TGCGCCAGCAGCTGGGGACAGGCGGGGAGGGGTGGAACTGAAGCTTTCTTT.

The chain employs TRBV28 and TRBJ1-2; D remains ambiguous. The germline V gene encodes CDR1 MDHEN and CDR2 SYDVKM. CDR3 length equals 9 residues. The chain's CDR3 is CGDNYGYTF. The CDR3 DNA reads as TGTGGCGATAACTATGGCTACACCTTC.

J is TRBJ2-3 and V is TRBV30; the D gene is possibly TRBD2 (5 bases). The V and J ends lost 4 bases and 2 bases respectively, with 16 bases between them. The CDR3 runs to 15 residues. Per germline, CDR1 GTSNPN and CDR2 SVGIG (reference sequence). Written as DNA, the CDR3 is TGTGCCTGGACCCCGCGGGTCTCATACACAGATACGCAGTATTTT. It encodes CAWTPRVSYTDTQYF.

The CDR3 bases are TGTGCCACCAGCAACAGGGTAGGAGCAAAAGAGACCCAGTACTTC. Its translation: CATSNRVGAKETQYF. The chain recombines TRBV15 with TRBJ2-5; tentatively, D is TRBD1 (6 bases). Trimming removed 4 bases at V and 3 bases at J, with 15 bases between. The V gene's germline CDR1 is LNHNV and CDR2 YYDKDF (reference sequence). The CDR3 is 15 residues long.

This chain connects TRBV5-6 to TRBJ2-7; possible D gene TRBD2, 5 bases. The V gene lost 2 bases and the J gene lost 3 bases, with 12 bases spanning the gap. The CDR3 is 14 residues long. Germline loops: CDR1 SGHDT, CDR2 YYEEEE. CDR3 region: CASSFAAGDYEQYF. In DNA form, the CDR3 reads TGTGCCAGCAGCTTCGCTGCCGGGGACTACGAGCAGTACTTC. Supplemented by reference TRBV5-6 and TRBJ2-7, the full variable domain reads DAGVTQSPTHLIKTRGQQVTLRCSPKSGHDTVSWYQQALGQGPQFIFQYYEEEERQRGNFPDRFSGHQFPNYSSELNVNALLLGDSALYLCASSFAAGDYEQYFGPGTRLTVT.

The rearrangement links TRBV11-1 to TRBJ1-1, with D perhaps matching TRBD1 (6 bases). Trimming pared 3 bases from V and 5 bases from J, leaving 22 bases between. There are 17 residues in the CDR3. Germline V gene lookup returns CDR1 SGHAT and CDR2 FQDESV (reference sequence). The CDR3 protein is CASSLETGASWGTEAFF. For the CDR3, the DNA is TGTGCCAGCAGCTTGGAGACAGGAGCCTCGTGGGGTACTGAAGCTTTCTTT.

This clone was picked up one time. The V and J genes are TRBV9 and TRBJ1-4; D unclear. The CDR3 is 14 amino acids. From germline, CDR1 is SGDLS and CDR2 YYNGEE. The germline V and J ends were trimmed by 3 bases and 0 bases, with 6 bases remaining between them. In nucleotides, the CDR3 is TGTGCCAGCAGCGCCCTCGCAACTAATGAAAAACTGTTTTTT. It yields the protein CASSALATNEKLFF.